The 30 T cell receptor beta chains in this list originate from one sample, sequenced in a study. Each CDR3 protein is one row after TCRdb ran MiXCR on the RT-PCR reads. The sample consists of about 680,000 distinct CDR3 sequences, approximately 15% of them appearing once. Material for sequencing was memory CD4+ T cells from blood. The receptor set was obtained from a female donor in good health, serving as a healthy control.

The genes are TRBV11-3 and TRBJ1-1; D is possibly TRBD1 (5 bases). The germline gives CDR1 SGHNT, CDR2 YENEEA. CDR3 size: 13 residues. V lost 1 base and J lost 8, with 11 bases in between. This CDR3 reads CASSLGGDQEAFF. The CDR3 DNA sequence: TGTGCCAGCAGCTTAGGAGGGGATCAGGAAGCTTTCTTT. The whole variable domain, filled in from reference TRBV11-3 and TRBJ1-1, reads EAGVVQSPRYKIIEKKQPVAFWCNPISGHNTLYWYLQNLGQGPELLIRYENEEAVDDSQLPKDRFSAERLKGVDSTLKIQPAELGDSAVYLCASSLGGDQEAFFGQGTRLTVV.

This clonotype showed up just a few times. The chain couples TRBV20-1 to TRBJ2-7; 8 positions match TRBD2. The junction had 7 bases not matched to a gene; V was cut back by 2 bases and J by 1 base. There are 15 residues in the CDR3. From germline, CDR1 is DFQATT and CDR2 SNEGSKA (reference sequence). CDR3: CSARNRAGESYEQYF. The CDR3 nucleotides read TGCAGTGCTAGAAATCGAGCGGGGGAATCCTACGAGCAGTACTTC.

The chain is built from TRBV6-2 or TRBV6-3 and TRBJ2-1; D is unclear. V shed 7 bases and J shed 0 bases, with 19 bases lying between them. Germline assignment: CDR1 MNHEY and CDR2 SVGEGT. The CDR3 consists of 17 residues. This chain's CDR3 is CASTIMRGGSSYNEQFF. CDR3 in DNA: TGTGCCAGCACCATAATGCGCGGCGGATCCTCCTACAATGAGCAGTTCTTC.

This chain connects TRBV13 to TRBJ2-2; D ambiguous. V was pared by 8 bases and J by 3 bases, with 13 bases between. Germline values: CDR1 PRHDT, CDR2 FYEKMQ (reference sequence). The CDR3 sequence is 14 residues long. CDR3 coding DNA: TGTGCCAGCGTCCGGTATAGGGACACCGGGGAGCTGTTTTTT. It encodes CASVRYRDTGELFF.

This rearrangement joins TRBV12-3 or TRBV12-4 to TRBJ2-3; 9 nucleotides agree with TRBD2. This CDR3 spans 17 amino acids. V was pared by 7 bases and J by 2 bases, with 13 bases of the junction left unmatched. CDR3 protein: CASTIYLAGGVTDTQYF. The CDR3 DNA sequence: TGTGCCAGCACCATCTACCTGGCGGGAGGGGTCACAGATACGCAGTATTTT.

This clonotype was counted a few times. The chain joins TRBV6-6 to TRBJ1-6; TRBD1 matches 11 bases. The V gene end was trimmed by 2 bases and the J gene end by 14 bases; junction bases not matched to a gene: 8. The CDR3 is made up of 15 amino acids. Looked up from germline, CDR1 is MNHNY and CDR2 is SVGAGI (reference sequence). The CDR3 nucleotides are TGTGCCAGCAGTTACGGGGGACAGGGGGTTACGGCCCTCCACTTT. It specifies CASSYGGQGVTALHF.

The chain employs TRBV7-2 and TRBJ1-1, with D perhaps TRBD1 (6 bases). Germline V CDR1 and CDR2: SGHTA, FQGNSA. The CDR3 sequence is 15 residues long. V dropped 5 bases and J dropped 1 base, with 14 bases sitting between them. CDR3 residues: CASSQGRVKNTEAFF. As DNA, the CDR3 is TGTGCCAGCAGCCAGGGGCGTGTCAAGAACACTGAAGCTTTCTTT.

The V call is TRBV5-8, the J call TRBJ2-7, with 12 bases lining up with TRBD2. V lost 0 bases and J lost 5; bases outside the gene matches: 3. CDR1 and CDR2 from the germline V gene are SGHTS and YDEGEE. This CDR3 is built from 15 residues. Here the CDR3 DNA reads TGTGCCAGCAGCTTGGGGACTAGCGGGAAGGACGAGCAGTACTTC. Its protein is CASSLGTSGKDEQYF.

V gene TRBV5-1 combines with J gene TRBJ2-3; maybe TRBD1 (5 bases). Germline lookup yields CDR1 SGHRS and CDR2 YFSETQ. The length of the CDR3 is 14 residues. Trimming left V 1 base short and J 4 bases short, with 10 bases between. CDR3: CASSLNLGADTQYF. In DNA, the CDR3 is TGCGCCAGCAGCTTGAATCTAGGGGCAGATACGCAGTATTTT.

This sequence joins TRBV7-2 and TRBJ2-5; D is possibly TRBD2 (5 bases). Germline CDR1 reads SGHTA; CDR2 reads FQGNSA. V was cut by 0 bases and J by 4 bases, with 12 bases left in between. CDR3 size: 15 residues. CDR3 in DNA: TGTGCCAGCAGCTTAGCGTATTTCGCGGGAGAGACCCAGTACTTC. Residues: CASSLAYFAGETQYF.

This clonotype was seen only once. V usage is TRBV7-8 and J usage is TRBJ2-5; 14 nucleotides match TRBD2. This CDR3 spans 16 amino acids. J gave up 5 bases and V 2 bases, and 4 bases lay outside the gene matches. Per the germline V gene, CDR1 is SGHVS and CDR2 is FQNEAQ. The CDR3 coding sequence is TGTGCCAGCAGCTTAACCGGGACTAGCGGGGGTGAGACCCAGTACTTC. Its protein is CASSLTGTSGGETQYF.

The rearrangement joins TRBV7-8 to TRBJ2-3, with TRBD1 identical over 12 bases. V dropped 5 bases and J dropped 4; count of bases not matched to a gene: 7. Germline V CDR1 and CDR2: SGHVS, FQNEAQ. The CDR3 sequence is 16 residues long. Written as DNA, the CDR3 is TGTGCCAGCAGCCATCGGGACAGGGGGCGACCAGATACGCAGTATTTT. This sequence encodes CASSHRDRGRPDTQYF.

This clonotype was found many times. The rearrangement links TRBV10-3 to TRBJ2-3; 9 bases align to TRBD2. The ends lost 7 bases at V and 3 bases at J; junction bases unmatched: 8. The CDR3 is 15 amino acids. Germline lookup yields CDR1 ENHRY and CDR2 SYGVKD. CDR3 region: CAIIDTSGSTDTQYF. The CDR3 coding sequence is TGTGCCATCATCGACACTAGCGGGTCAACAGATACGCAGTATTTT.

This clonotype was seen more than once but under ten times. The rearrangement uses TRBV6-6 and TRBJ1-5; a possible D gene is TRBD1 (5 bases). Germline assignment: CDR1 MNHNY and CDR2 SVGAGI (reference sequence). CDR3 length equals 15 residues. V dropped 2 bases and J dropped 1 base, with 9 bases sitting between them. In nucleotides, the CDR3 is TGTGCCAGCAGTTACGAGGGGTGGAGCAATCAGCCCCAGCATTTT. Encoded protein: CASSYEGWSNQPQHF.

The rearrangement joins TRBV3-1 to TRBJ2-6; no clear D. V was cut by 0 bases and J by 1 base, with 10 bases left in between. The CDR3 has 17 amino acids. The V gene's germline CDR1 is LGHDT and CDR2 YNNKEL (reference sequence). The CDR3 DNA is TGTGCCAGCAGCCAAGAGGACCCGAGATCTGGGGCCAACGTCCTGACTTTC. Translation gives CASSQEDPRSGANVLTF.

In its sample, this clonotype was seen a few times. This chain connects TRBV7-2 to TRBJ1-4; the D is unclear. Trimming cost V 0 bases and J 5 bases, with 10 bases left between them. Germline CDR1 reads SGHTA; CDR2 reads FQGNSA. There are 15 residues in the CDR3. The CDR3 here is CASSLAARLNEKLFF. CDR3 coding DNA: TGTGCCAGCAGCTTAGCAGCCAGGCTGAATGAAAAACTGTTTTTT.

The chain carries TRBV28 and TRBJ2-7; the match to TRBD2 covers 11 bases. V shed 6 bases, J shed 5 bases, and the junction held 6 bases outside the gene matches. The V gene's germline CDR1 is MDHEN and CDR2 SYDVKM. The CDR3 length is 14 residues. CDR3: CASRPTSGIHEQYF. DNA for the CDR3: TGTGCCAGCAGGCCGACTAGCGGGATCCACGAGCAGTACTTC.

This sequence joins TRBV5-4 and TRBJ2-3; the D gene is possibly TRBD1 (5 bases). Trimming took off 9 bases at V and 3 bases at J, with 11 bases between the two ends. CDR3 length: 12 residues. Looked up from germline, CDR1 is SGHNT and CDR2 is YYREEE (reference sequence). The DNA of the CDR3 is TGTGCCACCCAGACAGATACAGATACGCAGTATTTT. Translating it yields CATQTDTDTQYF.

This clonotype came up many times. V gene TRBV12-3 or TRBV12-4 combines with J gene TRBJ2-3, with TRBD2 matching over 11 bases. This CDR3 has 19 residues. The junction had 15 bases not matched to a gene; V was cut back by 5 bases and J by 2 bases. The CDR3 loop is CASSPLAGGPQGITDTQYF. CDR3 nucleotide sequence: TGTGCCAGCAGTCCCCTAGCGGGGGGCCCCCAAGGAATCACAGATACGCAGTATTTT.

This clonotype was found many times. This rearrangement joins TRBV12-3 or TRBV12-4 to TRBJ1-2, with D possibly being TRBD1 (5 bases). V lost 3 bases and J 3 bases, leaving 14 bases between the germline ends. The CDR3 length is 15 residues. In DNA form, the CDR3 reads TGTGCCAGCAGTTTGGAGGGACGGAGGGACTATGGCTACACCTTC. This codes for CASSLEGRRDYGYTF.

The chain couples TRBV27 to TRBJ1-1; the D gene is possibly TRBD1 (6 bases). Germline values: CDR1 MNHEY, CDR2 SMNVEV (reference sequence). Trimming took off 1 base at V and 1 base at J, with 16 bases between the two ends. The CDR3 consists of 17 residues. The CDR3 DNA reads as TGTGCCAGCAGTTTATTCGCCCTGGGACATCAGAACACTGAAGCTTTCTTT. It specifies CASSLFALGHQNTEAFF.

This clonotype has a handful of counts. The rearrangement links TRBV6-5 to TRBJ1-6; 7 positions agree with TRBD1. Germline CDR1 MNHEY, CDR2 SVGAGI. The CDR3 is 15 amino acids. Losses at the gene ends were 7 bases for V and 7 bases for J; bases not matched to a gene: 10. The CDR3 DNA sequence: TGTGCCAGCACTACCGGGGACAGAAGGAATTCACCCCTCCACTTT. Translation gives CASTTGDRRNSPLHF.

The V gene is TRBV20-1, the J gene TRBJ2-3; 7 bases map to TRBD1. The CDR3 has 16 residues. Germline-derived CDR1 and CDR2 are DFQATT and SNEGSKA (reference sequence). J was trimmed by 3 bases and V by 6 bases; bases with no gene match: 15. The CDR3 here is CSAGDSVGHNTDTQYF. For the CDR3, the DNA is TGCAGTGCCGGGGACAGTGTAGGCCATAATACAGATACGCAGTATTTT.

This clonotype was recorded many times. V and J are TRBV18 and TRBJ2-3; D gene ambiguous. Trimming removed 0 bases from V and 0 bases from J, with 4 bases in between. CDR1 and CDR2 (germline): KGHSH, LQKENI. This CDR3 has 14 residues. The CDR3 region is CASSPPTSTDTQYF. In nucleotides, the CDR3 is TGTGCCAGCTCACCACCAACTAGCACAGATACGCAGTATTTT.

This chain connects TRBV30 to TRBJ1-4, with D perhaps matching TRBD1 (6 bases). The V end was cut by 5 bases, the J end by 3 bases, with 10 bases between. CDR1 is GTSNPN and CDR2 is SVGIG in the germline V gene (reference sequence). This CDR3 has 13 amino acids. The CDR3 here is CAWGGIANEKLFF. CDR3 nucleotide sequence: TGTGCCTGGGGGGGCATAGCTAATGAAAAACTGTTTTTT.

This clonotype occurred a few times. The V gene is TRBV28, the J gene TRBJ1-6; the match to TRBD1 covers 9 bases. Germline V lookup: CDR1 MDHEN, CDR2 SYDVKM. V was pared by 7 bases and J by 11 bases, with 9 bases of the junction left unmatched. CDR3 length: 14 residues. The CDR3: CASNGGDRVTPLHF. The CDR3 nucleotides are TGTGCCAGCAACGGGGGGGACAGGGTTACACCCCTCCACTTT.

This clonotype was detected only a few times. The rearrangement uses TRBV4-3 and TRBJ1-3, with 7 bases aligning to TRBD1. CDR1 is LGHNA and CDR2 is YSLEER in the germline V gene. There are 16 residues in the CDR3. V lost 0 bases to trimming and J lost 0 bases; unmatched junction nucleotides: 2. The CDR3, as DNA: TGCGCCAGCAGCCAAGATTGGGACAGCTCTGGAAACACCATATATTTT. Protein: CASSQDWDSSGNTIYF.

This clonotype was observed a handful of times. The rearrangement uses TRBV6-1 and TRBJ2-7; D remains unclear. From germline, CDR1 is MNHNS and CDR2 SASEGT. Trimming pared 6 bases from V and 3 bases from J, leaving 12 bases between. This CDR3 has 13 amino acids. The CDR3 here is CASSSTPDYEQYF. In nucleotides, the CDR3 is TGTGCCAGCAGCTCTACCCCGGACTACGAGCAGTACTTC.

This clonotype was observed many times. The genes are TRBV9 and TRBJ1-1, with TRBD1 identical over 8 bases. Germline V gives CDR1 SGDLS, CDR2 YYNGEE. The CDR3 has 15 residues. The V and J ends lost 6 bases and 8 bases, in that order; junction bases with no gene match: 15. CDR3 nucleotide sequence: TGTGCCAGCACCCCCGGTCCAGGGGGCGCGTTAGAAGCTTTCTTT. This translates into CASTPGPGGALEAFF.

This clonotype has just a few counts. The V call is TRBV6-5, the J call TRBJ1-4, with unresolved D. With 4 bases removed from V and 0 bases from J, the gap between germline ends came to 18 bases. This CDR3 is built from 18 residues. Per germline, CDR1 MNHEY and CDR2 SVGAGI. CDR3 amino acids: CASSSRGPWVATNEKLFF. The CDR3 DNA reads as TGTGCCAGCAGTTCGCGAGGGCCTTGGGTTGCAACTAATGAAAAACTGTTTTTT.